The 25 T cell receptor beta chains presented below share a single source sample, sequenced in a study of human T cells and chemical hapten exposure. Time point meaning: patch test 2, 6 weeks after DPC sensitization. Stated treatment: therapeutic diphenylcyclopropenone sensitization with weekly scalp DPC. MiXCR was run by TCRdb on the RACE reads, yielding one entry per CDR3 protein. The table has about 82,000 distinct CDR3 sequences, approximately 7% seen once. The sample in question was whole blood, obtained in connection with sensitization to the hapten diphenylcyclopropenone (DPC). Receptors originate from a woman aged 25 to 39 with alopecia areata. Some clones in this sample may be carry-over from other donors' samples.

This clonotype was counted ten times or more. V and J are TRBV5-1 and TRBJ1-1; D not certain. V shed 0 bases and J shed 1 base, with 7 bases lying between them. Germline CDR1 is SGHRS and CDR2 is YFSETQ. This CDR3 contains 14 residues. In nucleotides, the CDR3 is TGCGCCAGCAGCTTGGGGCAGCCGAACACTGAAGCTTTCTTT. Translated: CASSLGQPNTEAFF.

This clonotype was seen repeatedly, ten times or more. The chain joins TRBV29-1 to TRBJ1-1; 7 bases are a match to TRBD1. Per the germline V gene, CDR1 is SQVTM and CDR2 is ANQGSEA. The trim removed 6 bases at V and 4 bases at J, leaving 2 bases unmatched. The CDR3 is 11 amino acids. CDR3 DNA: TGCAGCGTCCCAGGGGGCACTGAAGCTTTCTTT. Its protein product is CSVPGGTEAFF. Supplemented by reference TRBV29-1 and TRBJ1-1, the full variable domain reads SAVISQKPSRDICQRGTSLTIQCQVDSQVTMMFWYRQQPGQSLTLIATANQGSEATYESGFVIDKFPISRPNLTFSTLTVSNMSPEDSSIYLCSVPGGTEAFFGQGTRLTVV.

V gene TRBV13 combines with J gene TRBJ1-6; possible D gene TRBD1, 5 bases. The CDR3 runs 16 residues. V lost 4 bases and J lost 7, with 17 bases in between. Germline V lookup: CDR1 PRHDT, CDR2 FYEKMQ (reference sequence). This chain's CDR3 is CASSSFSGRRNSPLHF. The CDR3 DNA follows: TGTGCCAGCAGCTCATTTTCGGGACGCCGAAATTCACCCCTCCACTTT.

In its sample, this clonotype was seen many times. The chain uses TRBV21-1 and TRBJ1-5; the DNA was not used to check the table's D call, TRBD1. TRBV21-1 represents a pseudogene. There are 18 residues in the CDR3. The CDR3 bases are TGTGCCAGCAGCTACCACGTCAGGAGGATGGGGCCCAATCAGCCCCAGCATTTT. This encodes CASSYHVRRMGPNQPQHF.

This rearrangement joins TRBV12-3 or TRBV12-4 to TRBJ1-5, with TRBD1 as a possible D gene (5 bases). The CDR3 sequence is 16 residues long. Trimming left V 2 bases short and J 7 bases short, with 18 bases between. Written as DNA, the CDR3 is TGTGCCAGCAGTTTATATGGCCTCGGGGCTCGGCAGCCCCAGCATTTT. It is translated as CASSLYGLGARQPQHF.

The rearrangement links TRBV20-1 to TRBJ2-6; perhaps TRBD1 as D (6 bases). The ends were cut back, 2 bases at V and 2 bases at J, with 13 bases in the middle. This CDR3 is built from 16 residues. Per germline, CDR1 DFQATT and CDR2 SNEGSKA (reference sequence). CDR3 amino acids: CSARLLDRTGANVLTF. CDR3 nucleotide sequence: TGCAGTGCTAGACTCCTTGACAGGACTGGGGCCAACGTCCTGACTTTC.

This clonotype has a handful of counts. This chain links TRBV5-1 with TRBJ2-3; D might be TRBD1 (6 bases). Trimming stripped 3 bases from V and 8 bases from J, with 19 bases between. Germline V CDR1 and CDR2: SGHRS, YFSETQ. This CDR3 is 15 amino acids long. This chain's CDR3 is CASSSAGAVYSTQYF. CDR3 in DNA: TGCGCCAGCAGCTCGGCAGGGGCCGTTTATAGTACGCAGTATTTT.

In its sample, this clonotype was seen many times. This rearrangement joins TRBV24-1 to TRBJ2-3, with 14 positions matching TRBD2. CDR3 length equals 16 residues. Trimming removed 5 bases from V and 3 bases from J; junction bases left unmatched: 3. CDR1 is KGHDR, CDR2 SFDVKD, per germline. The DNA of the CDR3 is TGTGCCACCAGTGTGGGGACTAGCGGGGGAACAGATACGCAGTATTTT. Translation: CATSVGTSGGTDTQYF.

This clonotype has a handful of counts. This chain joins TRBV27 and TRBJ1-2; the D gene is possibly TRBD1 (6 bases). V lost 3 bases and J lost 4, with 12 bases in between. This CDR3 has 14 amino acids. From germline, CDR1 is MNHEY and CDR2 SMNVEV (reference sequence). CDR3 sequence (DNA): TGTGCCAGCAGTTTTCAGGGGAGATCCTATGGCTACACCTTC. Translating gives CASSFQGRSYGYTF.

The chain combines TRBV2 with TRBJ2-5, with TRBD2 identical over 11 bases. V was pared by 6 bases and J by 5 bases, with 11 bases of the junction left unmatched. The V gene's germline CDR1 is SNHLY and CDR2 FYNNEI. The CDR3 consists of 16 residues. The CDR3 spells CASSYTSGGFRETQYF. CDR3 nucleotides: TGTGCCAGCAGCTACACTAGCGGGGGATTCAGGGAGACCCAGTACTTC.

This clonotype was counted many times. The chain has TRBV27 and TRBJ2-5, with 8 positions matching TRBD1. Losses at the gene ends were 6 bases for V and 5 bases for J; bases not matched to a gene: 8. CDR1 and CDR2 from the germline V gene are MNHEY and SMNVEV (reference sequence). The CDR3 extends over 14 amino acids. The CDR3 reads CASSGTGPGETQYF. The CDR3 coding sequence is TGTGCCAGCAGCGGGACAGGCCCTGGGGAGACCCAGTACTTC.

This clonotype was seen ten or more times. The V and J genes are TRBV5-4 and TRBJ2-3, with D possibly matching TRBD1 (6 bases). Germline CDR1 is SGHNT and CDR2 is YYREEE (reference sequence). Trimming took 5 bases from V and 1 from J, leaving 11 bases between them. The CDR3 is 14 residues long. The DNA of the CDR3 is TGTGCCAGCAGACAGGACAGCCGCACAGATACGCAGTATTTT. Its protein product is CASRQDSRTDTQYF.

The rearrangement joins TRBV7-9 to TRBJ1-1; D is uncertain. The V end lost 8 bases, the J end lost 0 bases, and 7 bases lay between the germline ends. CDR1 is SEHNR, CDR2 FQNEAQ, per germline (reference sequence). This CDR3 has 12 amino acids. The DNA for the CDR3 is TGTGCCAGCCGGGAAATGAACACTGAAGCTTTCTTT. As protein: CASREMNTEAFF.

The chain combines TRBV11-2 with TRBJ1-3; tentatively, D is TRBD1 (5 bases). CDR1 and CDR2 from the germline V gene are SGHAT and FQNNGV. V lost 1 base, J lost 2 bases, and 15 bases lay in between. This CDR3 has 17 amino acids. The CDR3 nucleotides are TGTGCCAGCAGCTTAGTACTCCAGGGAGGCCCTGGAAACACCATATATTTT. This encodes CASSLVLQGGPGNTIYF.

This clonotype came up many times. The chain couples TRBV5-1 to TRBJ2-3, with D possibly called TRBD1 or TRBD2 (6 bases each). Trimming took off 8 bases at V and 2 bases at J, with 12 bases between the two ends. The CDR3 contains 13 residues. Germline values: CDR1 SGHRS, CDR2 YFSETQ. The CDR3 sequence: CASGTGATDTQYF. The CDR3 DNA reads TGCGCCAGTGGGACGGGGGCCACAGATACGCAGTATTTT.

This clonotype was observed at least ten times. The chain uses TRBV29-1 and TRBJ1-1; 7 positions agree with TRBD1. Germline trimming cut 8 bases from V and 4 bases from J; bases unmatched to any gene: 7. The CDR3 runs 12 residues. The germline V gene has CDR1 SQVTM and CDR2 ANQGSEA. The CDR3 spells CSTSDRATEAFF. For the CDR3, the DNA is TGCAGCACCTCAGACAGGGCCACTGAAGCTTTCTTT.

The table lists this clonotype with a few counts. The chain joins TRBV5-1 to TRBJ2-3; D not certain. The germline V and J ends were trimmed by 1 base and 2 bases, with 11 bases remaining between them. Germline V lookup: CDR1 SGHRS, CDR2 YFSETQ. The CDR3 totals 15 residues. The CDR3 loop is CASSLFRVSTDTQYF. The CDR3 nucleotides are TGCGCCAGCAGCTTGTTCCGCGTATCCACAGATACGCAGTATTTT.

The chain links TRBV6-8 to TRBJ1-1; D ambiguous. This CDR3 comprises 16 residues. CDR1 MNHGY and CDR2 SAAAGT come from the germline V gene. V was trimmed by 7 bases and J by 4 bases, leaving 22 bases between them. CDR3 DNA: TGTGCCAGCATCGCGGCTATCCAACCACCGGGCACTGAAGCTTTCTTT. Translating gives CASIAAIQPPGTEAFF.

The chain employs TRBV12-3 or TRBV12-4 and TRBJ1-1; no definite D call. Trimming pared 3 bases from V and 2 bases from J, leaving 7 bases between. The CDR3 has 13 amino acids. As DNA, the CDR3 is TGTGCCAGCAGTTTCGGGGATAACACTGAAGCTTTCTTT. Its translation is CASSFGDNTEAFF.

This clonotype was found many times. The gene calls are TRBV25-1 and TRBJ1-4, with D possibly being TRBD1 (5 bases). The V gene's germline CDR1 is MGHDK and CDR2 SYGVNS. The CDR3 is 14 residues long. Between the trimmed V and J ends, which lost 6 bases and 3 bases, there was a span of 11 bases. Written as DNA, the CDR3 is TGTGCCAGCAGAAGGGAGGGGCCTAATGAAAAACTGTTTTTT. It translates to CASRREGPNEKLFF.

This clonotype was found many times. This chain joins TRBV27 and TRBJ2-1; 7 bases match TRBD2. The V and J ends lost 6 bases and 7 bases, in that order; junction bases with no gene match: 9. CDR1 is MNHEY and CDR2 is SMNVEV in the germline V gene (reference sequence). This CDR3 comprises 14 residues. The CDR3 sequence is CASSPGTTSNEQFF. In DNA, the CDR3 is TGTGCCAGCAGCCCAGGGACTACCAGTAATGAGCAGTTCTTC.

The chain uses TRBV19 and TRBJ2-5; no definite D call. V was cut by 0 bases and J by 3 bases, with 5 bases left in between. Germline CDR1 and CDR2: LNHDA and SQIVND (reference sequence). This CDR3 comprises 13 residues. CDR3 nucleotide sequence: TGTGCCAGTAGTATAGATGTAGAAGAGACCCAGTACTTC. Amino acids: CASSIDVEETQYF.

On this clonotype itself: This may stem from a read error, because a much larger clone lies one nucleotide away. This chain links TRBV5-1 with TRBJ2-7, with no clear D. CDR1 is SGHRS and CDR2 is YFSETQ in the germline V gene. This CDR3 region has 15 residues. DNA of the CDR3: TGCGTCAGCAGCTTGGGCCCGGGTATCCTTTACGAGCAGTACTTC. Its protein product is CVSSLGPGILYEQYF.

This clonotype was found a few times. The chain employs TRBV5-1 and TRBJ2-4; 8 nucleotides align to TRBD2. J was trimmed by 3 bases and V by 2 bases; bases with no gene match: 1. Germline loops: CDR1 SGHRS, CDR2 YFSETQ. CDR3 length: 14 residues. The CDR3 reads CASSFAGGKNIQYF. The CDR3, as DNA: TGCGCCAGCAGCTTTGCGGGGGGCAAAAACATTCAGTACTTC.

This clonotype was recorded at least ten times. The chain recombines TRBV27 with TRBJ1-2; D is possibly TRBD1 (5 bases). The CDR3 extends over 14 amino acids. The germline V and J ends were trimmed by 10 bases and 10 bases, with 25 bases remaining between them. Per germline, CDR1 MNHEY and CDR2 SMNVEV (reference sequence). CDR3 coding DNA: TGTGCCATCGAGAGAGGGGAGGATCGGGAAGACTACACCTTC. Encoded protein: CAIERGEDREDYTF.